A single sample is the source of the 31 T cell receptor beta chains below, sequenced in a study of blood T cell repertoires in COVID-19. Sequencing was performed with immunoSEQ multiplex PCR; in TCRdb, only in-frame clones are kept and a portion is missing. The data show about 150,000 clones, about 86% seen once. The sample was peripheral blood. These receptors were taken from a woman aged 65 to 85 with acute or convalescent COVID-19.

Here the CDR3 reads CATSDRDRGPVNEQFF. The DNA for the CDR3 is TGTGCCACCAGTGATCGGGACAGGGGGCCGGTCAATGAGCAGTTCTTC. The rearrangement links TRBV24-1 to TRBJ2-1; 12 nucleotides align to TRBD1. This CDR3 has 16 amino acids. The V segment lost 3 bases and the J segment 6 bases; nucleotides outside the gene matches: 5. Germline CDR1 reads KGHDR; CDR2 reads SFDVKD.

The chain combines TRBV3-1 (or the pseudogene TRBV3-2) with TRBJ1-2, with D unclear. In germline, CDR1 is LGHDT, CDR2 YNNKEL (reference sequence). Trimming took off 0 bases at V and 11 bases at J, with 13 bases between the two ends. This CDR3 is 13 amino acids long. CDR3 coding DNA: TGTGCCAGCAGCCAAGATGCGCCAGGATCTTACACCTTC. Amino acids: CASSQDAPGSYTF.

The rearrangement uses TRBV28 and TRBJ2-7, with TRBD1 as a possible D gene (6 bases). Looked up from germline, CDR1 is MDHEN and CDR2 is SYDVKM. The CDR3 spans 16 residues. Between the trimmed V and J ends, which lost 2 bases and 5 bases, there was a span of 19 bases. CDR3 coding DNA: TGTGCCAGCAGTTTAGTAATCTTGGGGCCAGGGGACGAGCAGTACTTC. It codes for CASSLVILGPGDEQYF.

The rearrangement joins TRBV5-5 to TRBJ1-1; TRBD1 is a possible D gene (5 bases). This CDR3 is built from 14 residues. Germline V gene data show CDR1 as SGHKS and CDR2 as YYEKEE (reference sequence). V was trimmed by 2 bases and J by 0 bases, leaving 8 bases between them. As DNA, the CDR3 is TGTGCCAGCAGCTTTGACAGACTGAACACTGAAGCTTTCTTT. Translation: CASSFDRLNTEAFF.

The CDR3: CASSYSHTGLAKNIQYF. In DNA form, the CDR3 reads TGTGCCAGCAGTTACTCCCATACAGGGCTAGCCAAAAACATTCAGTACTTC. The chain employs TRBV6-2 or TRBV6-3 and TRBJ2-4; D is possibly TRBD1 (6 bases). The germline CDR1 and CDR2 sequences are MNHEY and SVGEGT. Trimming left V 0 bases short and J 0 bases short, with 12 bases between. The CDR3 has 17 amino acids.

As DNA, the CDR3 is TGTGCCAGGAGCCTGCCGGGGGGGCCTCAGCCCCAGCATTTT. Translating it yields CARSLPGGPQPQHF. This chain connects TRBV7-9 to TRBJ1-5, with a tentative D call TRBD1 (6 bases). This CDR3 comprises 14 residues. The V and J ends lost 9 bases and 6 bases respectively, with 18 bases between them. The germline V gene has CDR1 SEHNR and CDR2 FQNEAQ (reference sequence).

The rearrangement joins TRBV4-3 to TRBJ2-5; D call uncertain. The CDR3 totals 17 residues. From germline, CDR1 is LGHNA and CDR2 YSLEER. Trimming removed 2 bases from V and 4 bases from J, with 20 bases in between. CDR3 nucleotide sequence: TGCGCCAGCAGCCAAAATCTGCGGCGGCCGACCCCAGAGACCCAGTACTTC. Its translation: CASSQNLRRPTPETQYF.

In this sample, this clone turned up once. The chain joins TRBV7-8 to TRBJ2-7; D might be TRBD1 (5 bases). The CDR3 is 15 residues long. V lost 1 base and J 4 bases, leaving 14 bases between the germline ends. In germline, CDR1 is SGHVS, CDR2 FQNEAQ. The CDR3 nucleotides are TGTGCCAGCAGCTTAGAGGTCGGCAGGGTTTACGAGCAGTACTTC. Amino acid sequence: CASSLEVGRVYEQYF.

This clone was seen more than once but under ten times. The rearrangement links TRBV16 to TRBJ2-7; TRBD2 agrees at 13 bases. Germline CDR1 reads KGHSY; CDR2 reads FQNENV. The CDR3 totals 15 residues. Trimming at V came to 3 bases and at J to 5 bases, leaving 4 bases not matched to a gene. This CDR3 reads CASSQRTSGRNEQYF. The CDR3 coding sequence is TGTGCCAGCAGCCAGCGGACTAGCGGGAGAAACGAGCAGTACTTC.

The chain employs TRBV5-6 and TRBJ2-2, with 12 bases matching TRBD2. The germline CDR1 and CDR2 sequences are SGHDT and YYEEEE. CDR3 length equals 16 residues. With V trimmed by 0 bases and J by 4 bases, 1 base remained unmatched. CDR3 protein: CASSLASGGATGELFF. In DNA form, the CDR3 reads TGTGCCAGCAGCTTGGCTAGCGGGGGGGCCACCGGGGAGCTGTTTTTT.

The chain is built from TRBV28 and TRBJ1-1; no firm D call. The V gene's germline CDR1 is MDHEN and CDR2 SYDVKM. Deletions cut 4 bases from V and 1 base from J, with 16 bases between. CDR3 length: 16 residues. CDR3 sequence: CASSSILRIRNTEAFF. In nucleotides, the CDR3 is TGTGCCAGCAGTTCCATCCTGCGGATTAGGAACACTGAAGCTTTCTTT.

The V call is TRBV2, the J call TRBJ1-1, with a possible D match to TRBD1 (6 bases). Deletions cut 7 bases from V and 1 base from J, with 13 bases between. CDR1 and CDR2 (germline): SNHLY, FYNNEI. This CDR3 has 14 residues. Written as DNA, the CDR3 is TGTGCCAGCACCCTGCTGGACAGGAACACTGAAGCTTTCTTT. Its translation: CASTLLDRNTEAFF.

In DNA form, the CDR3 reads TGCGCCAGCAGTCAAAAGGGGCCTGGAAACACCATATATTTT. Amino acids: CASSQKGPGNTIYF. The chain couples TRBV23-1 to TRBJ1-3, with D maybe TRBD1 (5 bases). TRBV23-1 is identified as an open reading frame with a role that is uncertain. The V end lost 2 bases, the J end lost 2 bases, and 7 bases lay between the germline ends. The CDR3 loop spans 14 amino acids.

This chain joins TRBV11-3 and TRBJ2-2, with D possibly being TRBD2 (5 bases). The CDR3 length is 15 residues. Trimming stripped 5 bases from V and 2 bases from J, with 12 bases between. Germline V gene lookup returns CDR1 SGHNT and CDR2 YENEEA. The DNA of the CDR3 is TGTGCCAGCAGCAACGGGGTCATAAACACCGGGGAGCTGTTTTTT. Encoded protein: CASSNGVINTGELFF.

The rearrangement joins TRBV15 to TRBJ1-1; tentative D call: TRBD1 (5 bases). There are 17 residues in the CDR3. Trimming took off 1 base at V and 1 base at J, with 16 bases between the two ends. Germline lookup yields CDR1 LNHNV and CDR2 YYDKDF (reference sequence). This chain's CDR3 is CATSRGGPGLRNTEAFF. CDR3 in DNA: TGTGCCACCAGCAGAGGGGGACCGGGACTTCGGAACACTGAAGCTTTCTTT.

The chain uses TRBV19 and TRBJ1-2; TRBD1 matches at 7 bases. The V gene end was trimmed by 1 base and the J gene end by 2 bases; junction bases not matched to a gene: 4. Germline values: CDR1 LNHDA, CDR2 SQIVND (reference sequence). This CDR3 region has 15 residues. The CDR3: CASSIGGGLNYGYTF. CDR3 in DNA: TGTGCCAGTAGTATAGGAGGGGGCTTAAACTATGGCTACACCTTC.

This chain joins TRBV9 and TRBJ2-4; 8 nucleotides agree with TRBD1. V was pared by 4 bases and J by 3 bases, with 6 bases of the junction left unmatched. Per the germline V gene, CDR1 is SGDLS and CDR2 is YYNGEE. The CDR3 has 15 amino acids. DNA of the CDR3: TGTGCCAGCAGCCTGACAGGGGTTGACAAAAACATTCAGTACTTC. It specifies CASSLTGVDKNIQYF.

The chain couples TRBV4-1 to TRBJ2-3; TRBD2 matches at 10 bases. V trimming: 3 bases; J trimming: 9 bases; junction bases outside the gene matches: 15. Germline values: CDR1 MGHRA, CDR2 YSYEKL. This CDR3 comprises 17 residues. The CDR3, as DNA: TGCGCCAGCAGCCAGTCCTTAGCGGGGGGCCGACCCAGGACGCAGTATTTT. Its protein product is CASSQSLAGGRPRTQYF.

This clone was counted a single time. This chain links TRBV7-9 with TRBJ1-4; 9 bases map to TRBD1. Losses at the gene ends were 4 bases for V and 4 bases for J; bases not matched to a gene: 4. CDR1 and CDR2 from the germline V gene are SEHNR and FQNEAQ (reference sequence). This CDR3 contains 15 residues. The DNA of the CDR3 is TGTGCCAGCAGCTCGACAGGGGGTTATAATGAAAAACTGTTTTTT. Its translation: CASSSTGGYNEKLFF.

V and J are TRBV19 and TRBJ1-5; D is unresolved. Germline V gene data show CDR1 as LNHDA and CDR2 as SQIVND (reference sequence). V was clipped by 5 bases and J by 7 bases, with 12 bases between them. This CDR3 is built from 13 residues. The DNA for the CDR3 is TGTGCCAGTAGTCAAGGTTCGGGGCAGCCCCAGCATTTT. Residues: CASSQGSGQPQHF. The full variable domain, its missing parts supplied by reference TRBV19 and TRBJ1-5, is DGGITQSPKYLFRKEGQNVTLSCEQNLNHDAMYWYRQDPGQGLRLIYYSQIVNDFQKGDIAEGYSVSREKKESFPLTVTSAQKNPTAFYLCASSQGSGQPQHFGDGTRLSIL.

Of note for this clone: Other DNA sequences from this sample encode an identical CDR3 as well. CDR3 nucleotide sequence: TGCAGTGCCCTCCAAGAGACCCAGTACTTC. Protein product: CSALQETQYF. The chain carries TRBV20-1 and TRBJ2-5; D is uncertain. The germline V gene encodes CDR1 DFQATT and CDR2 SNEGSKA (reference sequence). Trimming shortened V by 6 bases and J by 1 base, and 3 bases separated the two germline ends. There are 10 residues in the CDR3.

V is TRBV19 and J is TRBJ1-1; D gene uncertain. The CDR3 spans 14 residues. The V end was cut by 4 bases, the J end by 1 base, with 10 bases between. Per germline, CDR1 LNHDA and CDR2 SQIVND (reference sequence). CDR3 DNA sequence: TGTGCCAGTAGTACCCCCCCAGAGAACACTGAAGCTTTCTTT. It yields the protein CASSTPPENTEAFF. Full variable domain (missing parts from reference TRBV19 and TRBJ1-1): DGGITQSPKYLFRKEGQNVTLSCEQNLNHDAMYWYRQDPGQGLRLIYYSQIVNDFQKGDIAEGYSVSREKKESFPLTVTSAQKNPTAFYLCASSTPPENTEAFFGQGTRLTVV.

This rearrangement joins TRBV5-5 to TRBJ2-7; 7 positions match TRBD2. CDR1 is SGHKS, CDR2 YYEKEE, per germline (reference sequence). This CDR3 is built from 17 residues. The ends lost 1 base at V and 0 bases at J; junction bases unmatched: 10. The DNA of the CDR3 is TGTGCCAGCAGCTTGTCTTCCGTGCGGGGGAGCTCCTACGAGCAGTACTTC. Protein sequence: CASSLSSVRGSSYEQYF. Using reference TRBV5-5 and TRBJ2-7 for the parts outside the CDR3, the full variable domain is DAGVTQSPTHLIKTRGQQVTLRCSPISGHKSVSWYQQVLGQGPQFIFQYYEKEERGRGNFPDRFSARQFPNYSSELNVNALLLGDSALYLCASSLSSVRGSSYEQYFGPGTRLTVT.

The rearrangement joins TRBV11-2 to TRBJ1-1; D remains unclear. Trimming cost V 4 bases and J 4 bases, with 16 bases left between them. The CDR3 consists of 15 residues. Germline V gives CDR1 SGHAT, CDR2 FQNNGV. In nucleotides, the CDR3 is TGTGCCAGCAGCTCTCATGGGAGCCCGGGCACTGAAGCTTTCTTT. Residues: CASSSHGSPGTEAFF.

This chain connects TRBV2 to TRBJ2-7; D is perhaps TRBD2 (6 bases). Trimming shortened V by 5 bases and J by 4 bases, and 21 bases separated the two germline ends. Germline V gene sequence: CDR1 SNHLY, CDR2 FYNNEI. The CDR3 totals 16 residues. CDR3 loop: CASSKKWGSGVYEQYF. The DNA of the CDR3 is TGTGCCAGCAGTAAAAAATGGGGGTCGGGGGTTTACGAGCAGTACTTC.

This rearrangement joins TRBV9 to TRBJ2-7; 9 bases match TRBD1. Trimming removed 0 bases from V and 1 base from J; junction bases left unmatched: 5. CDR3 size: 16 residues. Germline V gene sequence: CDR1 SGDLS, CDR2 YYNGEE. As DNA, the CDR3 is TGTGCCAGCAGCGTAGGGGTGACAGGGGGTTCCTACGAGCAGTACTTC. Its translation is CASSVGVTGGSYEQYF.

This chain joins TRBV5-1 and TRBJ2-1; 12 bases align to TRBD2. The germline CDR1 and CDR2 sequences are SGHRS and YFSETQ. This CDR3 comprises 17 residues. After removal of 2 bases from V and 7 bases from J, the junction contained 10 bases not matched to a gene. The CDR3, as DNA: TGCGCCAGCAGCTTCTCGGCTAGCGGGAGGGATGGGAATGAGCAGTTCTTC. This sequence encodes CASSFSASGRDGNEQFF.

The CDR3 spells CASSPGVTGNSPLHF. The CDR3 bases are TGTGCCAGCAGCCCAGGCGTGACAGGGAATTCACCCCTCCACTTT. The V gene is TRBV4-2, the J gene TRBJ1-6; TRBD1 agrees at 7 bases. The junction had 7 bases not matched to a gene; V was cut back by 4 bases and J by 7 bases. This CDR3 region has 15 residues. CDR1 is LGHNA and CDR2 is YNFKEQ in the germline V gene.

V usage is TRBV10-3 and J usage is TRBJ2-7; 8 bases are shared with TRBD2. The CDR3 contains 14 residues. Germline loops: CDR1 ENHRY, CDR2 SYGVKD. J lost 3 bases, V lost 3 bases, and 4 bases had no gene match. Here the CDR3 reads CAISDGLAGYEQYF. The CDR3 bases are TGTGCCATCAGTGACGGGCTAGCGGGCTACGAGCAGTACTTC.

V usage is TRBV6-5 and J usage is TRBJ2-1; D perhaps matches TRBD2 (6 bases). There are 15 residues in the CDR3. Germline CDR1 MNHEY, CDR2 SVGAGI. V was cut by 0 bases and J by 4 bases, with 10 bases left in between. CDR3 residues: CASSYSAGRYNEQFF. DNA for the CDR3: TGTGCCAGCAGTTACTCGGCGGGGCGTTACAATGAGCAGTTCTTC.

The chain recombines TRBV2 with TRBJ2-7; 9 nucleotides agree with TRBD2. The germline gives CDR1 SNHLY, CDR2 FYNNEI. This CDR3 comprises 15 residues. V gave up 6 bases and J gave up 1 base; unmatched junction bases: 7. The CDR3 loop is CASSASGLASYEQYF. The CDR3 bases are TGTGCCAGCAGCGCCTCGGGACTAGCTTCCTACGAGCAGTACTTC.